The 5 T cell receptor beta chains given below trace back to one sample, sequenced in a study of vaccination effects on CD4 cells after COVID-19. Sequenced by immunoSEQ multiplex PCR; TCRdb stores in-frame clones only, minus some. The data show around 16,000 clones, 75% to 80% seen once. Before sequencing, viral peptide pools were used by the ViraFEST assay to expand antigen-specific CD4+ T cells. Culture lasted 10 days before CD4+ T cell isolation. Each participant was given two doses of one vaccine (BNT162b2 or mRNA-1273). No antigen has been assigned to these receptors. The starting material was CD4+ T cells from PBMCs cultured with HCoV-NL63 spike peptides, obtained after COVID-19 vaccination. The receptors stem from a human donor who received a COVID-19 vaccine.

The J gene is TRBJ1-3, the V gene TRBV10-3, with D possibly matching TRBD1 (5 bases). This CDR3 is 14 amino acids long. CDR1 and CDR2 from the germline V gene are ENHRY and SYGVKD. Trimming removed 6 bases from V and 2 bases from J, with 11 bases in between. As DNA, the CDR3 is TGTGCCATCAGGAAGACAGCCCCTGGAAACACCATATATTTT. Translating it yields CAIRKTAPGNTIYF.

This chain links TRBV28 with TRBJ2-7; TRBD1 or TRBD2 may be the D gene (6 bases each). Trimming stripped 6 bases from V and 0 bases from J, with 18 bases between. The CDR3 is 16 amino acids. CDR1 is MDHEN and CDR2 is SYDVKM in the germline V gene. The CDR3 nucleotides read TGTGCCAGCAGCCCTTCGCGCTGGGGGGCCTCCTACGAGCAGTACTTC. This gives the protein CASSPSRWGASYEQYF.

In DNA, the CDR3 is TGCAGCGTTGCTTTCAGGGTCGGAAATGAAAAACTGTTTTTT. It is translated as CSVAFRVGNEKLFF. This sequence joins TRBV29-1 and TRBJ1-4; D might be TRBD1 (5 bases). The CDR3 is 14 amino acids. Trimming took off 4 bases at V and 5 bases at J, with 14 bases between the two ends. Germline CDR1 reads SQVTM; CDR2 reads ANQGSEA.

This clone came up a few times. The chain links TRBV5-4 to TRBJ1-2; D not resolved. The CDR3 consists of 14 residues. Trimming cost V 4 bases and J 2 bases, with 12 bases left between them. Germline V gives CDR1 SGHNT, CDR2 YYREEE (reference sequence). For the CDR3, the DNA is TGTGCCAGCAGCCCTGGGAGACGGAACTATGGCTACACCTTC. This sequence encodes CASSPGRRNYGYTF.

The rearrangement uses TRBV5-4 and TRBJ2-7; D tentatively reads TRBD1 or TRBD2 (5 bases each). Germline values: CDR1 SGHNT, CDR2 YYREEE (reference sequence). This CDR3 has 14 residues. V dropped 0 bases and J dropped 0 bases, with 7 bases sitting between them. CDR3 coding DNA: TGTGCCAGCAGCTTGGGAGGGGACTCCTACGAGCAGTACTTC. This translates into CASSLGGDSYEQYF.